This T cell receptor beta chain was obtained from a study of immune evolution from preneoplasia to lung adenocarcinoma. Trimming took 1 base from V and 3 from J, leaving 9 bases between them. CDR1 and CDR2 (germline): SEHNR, FQNEAQ (reference sequence). The CDR3 totals 15 residues. Between about 2014 and 2018, patients underwent resection in Japan or China. Worth noting for this clone: No antigen is known for it.

Assay: immunoSEQ multiplex PCR; the TCRdb copy retains only in-frame clones and omits some. This repertoire shows over 12,000 clones, roughly 80% found once; its top ten account for 3.5% to 5%. Study observations and caveats: Clonality was highest in normal lung, lower in later-stage lesions apparently.

This rearrangement joins TRBV7-9 to TRBJ1-4; D is perhaps TRBD1 (5 bases). The sequenced sample consisted of FFPE minimally invasive lung adenocarcinoma tissue. The receptor comes from a person between 65 and 79 years old with lung adenocarcinoma. CDR3 DNA sequence: TGTGCCAGCAGCTTAGTCGGGGCCTCTAATGAAAAACTGTTTTTT. It codes for CASSLVGASNEKLFF.